This T cell receptor (beta chain) was captured by sequencing in a study of T cells in Graves' hyperthyroidism and ophthalmopathy. Amplified regions were TCR beta CDR3 sequences from RNA transcripts. An initial round of RT-PCR targeting the TCR CDR3 relied on the HTBI primer set. TCRdb reanalysed the multiplex PCR reads using MiXCR and keeps one entry per CDR3 protein. Seen here are about 620,000 distinct CDR3 sequences, about 17% observed once, and the top ten hold less than 4.5%. The junction had 20 bases not matched to a gene; V was cut back by 5 bases and J by 0 bases. CDR1 SGHTA and CDR2 FQGNSA come from the germline V gene. The CDR3 has 22 residues.

The receptor was derived from a woman in her thirties with Graves' hyperthyroidism. The sample taken for sequencing was blood. The V call is TRBV7-2, the J call TRBJ2-1; 12 bases line up with TRBD2. This chain's CDR3 is CASSGWGETSGGGAISYNEQFF. The CDR3 DNA is TGTGCCAGCAGCGGATGGGGGGAGACTAGCGGGGGTGGGGCGATCTCCTACAATGAGCAGTTCTTC.